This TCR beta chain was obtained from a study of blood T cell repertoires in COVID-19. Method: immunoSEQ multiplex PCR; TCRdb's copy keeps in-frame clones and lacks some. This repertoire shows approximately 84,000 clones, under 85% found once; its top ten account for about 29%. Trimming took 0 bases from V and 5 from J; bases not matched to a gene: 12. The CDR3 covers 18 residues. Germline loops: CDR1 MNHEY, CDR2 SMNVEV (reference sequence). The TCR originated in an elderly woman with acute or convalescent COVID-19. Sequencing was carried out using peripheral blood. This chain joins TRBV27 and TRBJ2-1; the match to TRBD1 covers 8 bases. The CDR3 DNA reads TGTGCCAGCAGTTTATCCCTCGCCCTCTTGGACAGGGACAATGAGCAGTTCTTC. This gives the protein CASSLSLALLDRDNEQFF.